This TCR beta chain was obtained from a study of blood T cell repertoires in COVID-19. Assay: immunoSEQ multiplex PCR; the TCRdb copy retains only in-frame clones and omits some. The sample lists around 30,000 clones, about 89% seen once, with 13% in the top ten. The table lists this clone with a count of one. The CDR3 extends over 16 amino acids. The germline CDR1 and CDR2 sequences are KGHDR and SFDVKD. With V trimmed by 5 bases and J by 4 bases, 9 bases remained unmatched. Material for sequencing was peripheral blood. The origin of this receptor is a man aged 70 or older with active COVID-19. The chain carries TRBV24-1 and TRBJ2-3; 9 nucleotides match TRBD2. For the CDR3, the DNA is TGTGCCACCAGTGCACAGCTAGCGGGAAGCCCAGATACGCAGTATTTT. As protein: CATSAQLAGSPDTQYF.